The 9 T cell receptor beta chains reported below all come from one sample, sequenced in a study of technical replicates of blood from four donors. The protocol was immunoSEQ multiplex PCR, while the TCRdb copy is restricted to in-frame clones and leaves out a portion. The table shows tens of thousands of clones, with about 94% occurring only once. Sequencing was performed on PBMCs. The receptors stem from a human donor in good health. Some clones in this sample may be carry-over from other donors' samples.

The chain employs TRBV6-5 and TRBJ2-1, with 12 bases aligning to TRBD2. Germline values: CDR1 MNHEY, CDR2 SVGAGI. Germline trimming cut 4 bases from V and 6 bases from J; bases unmatched to any gene: 7. The CDR3 is made up of 16 amino acids. In DNA form, the CDR3 reads TGTGCCAGCAGTTCTCTGACTAGCGGGAGCCGCAATGAGCAGTTCTTC. Translated, it gives CASSSLTSGSRNEQFF.

This rearrangement joins TRBV11-2 to TRBJ2-7; a weak D match, TRBD2 (6 bases). Germline V gives CDR1 SGHAT, CDR2 FQNNGV. V lost 1 base, J lost 6 bases, and 16 bases lay in between. The CDR3 sequence is 15 residues long. Here the CDR3 DNA reads TGTGCCAGCAGCTTAGTGGTAACTGGGGGAGGCGAGCAGTACTTC. The encoded protein is CASSLVVTGGGEQYF.

The gene calls are TRBV4-3 and TRBJ2-6, with 9 bases matching TRBD2. Germline CDR1 reads LGHNA; CDR2 reads YSLEER. V shed 2 bases and J 0 bases; nucleotides not matched to a gene: 17. The CDR3 is made up of 22 amino acids. DNA of the CDR3: TGCGCCAGCAGCCAACCCCCTGCGGTAGCGGGGGCCCCCAGCTCTGGGGCCAACGTCCTGACTTTC. It specifies CASSQPPAVAGAPSSGANVLTF.

This chain joins TRBV5-4 and TRBJ1-3, with 9 bases that match TRBD1. J gave up 6 bases and V 4 bases, and 8 bases lay outside the gene matches. Per the germline V gene, CDR1 is SGHNT and CDR2 is YYREEE (reference sequence). The CDR3 spans 15 residues. The CDR3 DNA is TGTGCCAGCAGCCTAGACGGGACAGGGAAAAACACCATATATTTT. Encoded protein: CASSLDGTGKNTIYF.

This clone came up once. The chain has TRBV30 and TRBJ2-7; 12 nucleotides align to TRBD2. The V gene's germline CDR1 is GTSNPN and CDR2 SVGIG (reference sequence). V shed 3 bases and J 0 bases; nucleotides not matched to a gene: 3. The CDR3 is 15 residues long. The CDR3 protein is CAWRLAGGPSYEQYF. The DNA of the CDR3 is TGTGCCTGGAGACTAGCGGGAGGTCCCTCCTACGAGCAGTACTTC.

The chain combines TRBV5-1 with TRBJ2-2, with D maybe TRBD1 (6 bases). CDR3 size: 17 residues. Trimming took 0 bases from V and 4 from J, leaving 16 bases between them. Germline loops: CDR1 SGHRS, CDR2 YFSETQ. CDR3 residues: CASSLVSTGKATGELFF. DNA for the CDR3: TGCGCCAGCAGCTTGGTGTCTACAGGGAAGGCCACCGGGGAGCTGTTTTTT.

V and J are TRBV7-9 and TRBJ2-3; D not resolved. CDR3 length equals 13 residues. Looked up from germline, CDR1 is SEHNR and CDR2 is FQNEAQ (reference sequence). Trimming cost V 1 base and J 5 bases, with 7 bases left between them. The CDR3 coding sequence is TGTGCCAGCAGCTTAGGGCTGCAAGATACGCAGTATTTT. It translates to CASSLGLQDTQYF.

This rearrangement joins TRBV13 to TRBJ2-1; TRBD2 aligns across 11 bases. CDR3 length: 17 residues. The V segment lost 4 bases and the J segment 5 bases; nucleotides outside the gene matches: 10. The germline V gene has CDR1 PRHDT and CDR2 FYEKMQ (reference sequence). This chain's CDR3 is CASSSKLAGGHHNEQFF. Written as DNA, the CDR3 is TGTGCCAGCAGCTCCAAGTTAGCGGGGGGGCATCACAATGAGCAGTTCTTC.

The chain combines TRBV5-4 with TRBJ1-2, with D unclear. Trimming pared 0 bases from V and 2 bases from J, leaving 5 bases between. The CDR3 runs to 13 residues. Germline CDR1 is SGHNT and CDR2 is YYREEE (reference sequence). This CDR3 reads CASSLDRNYGYTF. For the CDR3, the DNA is TGTGCCAGCAGCTTGGACCGGAACTATGGCTACACCTTC.